This T cell receptor (beta chain) was recovered during a study of CD8+CD57+ T cells in acquired aplastic anemia (dated by TCRdb to the late 2010s). Study-wide context: Extracted DNA from sorted CD4+ and CD8+ cells averaged about 3 ug, ranging from roughly 0.2 to 30 ug. CD8+CD57+ expansion was defined as a frequency above the mean frequency observed in healthy subjects.

Comment on this clonotype: Its cognate antigen has yet to be identified. No per-base quality is available; no much larger clone lies one base away.

The CDR3 covers 14 residues, taking in both the cysteine and the phenylalanine. CDR3 DNA only is kept here, 42 bases in frame from base 1. From the germline V gene, CDR1 is SGHTA and CDR2 is FQGTGA. Here is what the overall study found, with its caveats: CD8+ Simpson's diversity did not differ significantly between patients and healthy controls (P=0.060). Some 30 CD8+ CDR3 sequences were found to be shared between patients and controls, but these sequences appeared to be highly expressed in patients and within the immunodominant clones of the patients.

The patients picked for sequencing were ones in whom flow cytometry had shown an expansion of CD8+CD57+ cells. Severe acquired aplastic anemia was diagnosed in all patients according to International Study of Aplastic Anemia and Agranulocytosis and Camitta criteria. No patient had received any therapy when blood was sampled. TCR repertoires of sorted CD4+ and CD8+ blood T cells from severe aplastic anemia patients and healthy subjects were deep-sequenced in the study. Patients were enrolled under clinicaltrials.gov protocols 00001620, 01623167, 00001397, 00071045, 00081523 and 00961064 in the USA. Ficoll-Paque density gradient centrifugation was used to isolate peripheral blood mononuclear cells. Before DNA was extracted, CD4+ and CD8+ T cells were sorted using either FACS or magnetic beads. Genomic DNA was used as template for profiling of TCR beta VDJ combinations and CDR3 sequences. An Illumina HiSeq 2000 was the platform used for TCR repertoire sequencing. In the original analysis: Repertoire assessment relied on Simpson's diversity index, CDR3 size and DJ length profiles, and TRBV/TRBJ rearrangement plots. The most abundant DNA sequence in the deep sequencing data was defined as the immunodominant clone. CDR3 amino acid sequences were screened for sharing across subjects and were compared with published repertoires and the VDJdb database. TCRdb trimmed public reads at Q25 via fastp, called clones via MiXCR and kept in-frame beta chains. A single entry per CDR3 protein holds the most common genes and DNA from its merged rows. V and J calls and clone size were set by TCRdb, not the authors. Counted in this sample were fewer than 300,000 distinct CDR3 sequences; 82% of them appeared once. The top ten clones comprise roughly two fifths of the sample.

The chain is encoded by TRBV7-3 joined to TRBJ2-3, with the D gene not clear enough to name. Judging by the DNA end, TRBJ1-6 fits better; the J call may be wrong. The sequenced sample was sorted CD4+, CD8+, or CD8+CD57+ T cells (not recorded which) from PBMCs. The sequence derives from a human donor with aplastic anemia. The sequence in DNA is TGTGCCAGCAGCTTGACTTCAGATAATTCACCCCTCCACTTT. Its protein product is CASSLTSDNSPLHF.